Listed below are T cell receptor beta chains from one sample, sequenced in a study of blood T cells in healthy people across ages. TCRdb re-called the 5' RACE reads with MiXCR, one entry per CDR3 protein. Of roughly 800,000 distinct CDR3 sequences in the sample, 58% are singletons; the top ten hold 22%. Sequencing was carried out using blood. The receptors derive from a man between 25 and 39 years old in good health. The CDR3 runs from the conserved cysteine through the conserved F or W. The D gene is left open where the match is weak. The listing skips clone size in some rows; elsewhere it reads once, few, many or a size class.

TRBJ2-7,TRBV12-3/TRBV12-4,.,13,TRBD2,CASLASGGGEQYF,TGTGCCAGCCTTGCCAGCGGGGGCGGTGAGCAGTACTTC
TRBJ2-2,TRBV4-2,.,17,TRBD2,CASSQDVSGGNTGELFF,TGTGCCAGCAGCCAAGATGTGAGCGGGGGGAACACCGGGGAGCTGTTTTTT
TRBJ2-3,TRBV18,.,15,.,CASSNSGDSTDTQYF,TGTGCCAGCTCGAATAGCGGAGATAGCACAGATACGCAGTATTTT
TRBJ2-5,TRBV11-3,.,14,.,CASSRDQYQETQYF,TGTGCCAGCAGCCGCGATCAGTACCAAGAGACCCAGTACTTC
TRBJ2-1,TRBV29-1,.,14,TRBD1,CSVGGDREFGEQFF,TGCAGCGTTGGGGGGGACAGGGAGTTTGGTGAGCAGTTCTTC
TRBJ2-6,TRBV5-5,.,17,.,CASSPREGASGANVLTF,TGTGCCAGCAGCCCTAGGGAGGGGGCATCAGGGGCCAACGTCCTGACTTTC
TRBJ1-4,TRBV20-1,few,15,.,CSARDREDANEKLFF,TGCAGTGCTAGAGATCGCGAGGATGCTAATGAAAAACTGTTTTTT
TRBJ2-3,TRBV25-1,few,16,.,CASSGRGLRVTDTQYF,TGTGCCAGCAGTGGACGTGGTTTGCGTGTAACAGATACGCAGTATTTT
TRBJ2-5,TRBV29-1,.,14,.,CSVEDPRAGETQYF,TGCAGCGTTGAAGACCCCAGGGCCGGGGAGACCCAGTACTTC
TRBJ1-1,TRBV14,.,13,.,CASSPAGQFEAFF,TGTGCCAGCAGCCCAGCAGGACAGTTTGAAGCTTTCTTT
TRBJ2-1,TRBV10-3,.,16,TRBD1,CATEDSRGSSYNEQFF,TGTGCCACCGAAGATAGCAGGGGGAGCTCCTACAATGAGCAGTTCTTC
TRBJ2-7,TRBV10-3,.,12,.,CAISDSRPEQYF,TGTGCCATCAGTGATTCGAGACCCGAGCAGTACTTC
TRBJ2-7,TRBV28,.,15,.,CASSPSSGVNYEQYF,TGTGCCAGCAGCCCCTCCTCGGGAGTAAACTACGAGCAGTACTTC
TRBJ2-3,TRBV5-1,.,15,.,CASSRGLTPTDTQYF,TGCGCCAGCAGCCGCGGACTAACCCCCACAGATACGCAGTATTTT
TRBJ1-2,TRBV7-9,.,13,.,CASSQRDGDGYTF,TGTGCCAGCAGCCAAAGGGACGGAGATGGCTACACCTTC
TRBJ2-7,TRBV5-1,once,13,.,CASSLRVYDEQYF,TGCGCCAGCAGCTTGAGGGTTTACGATGAGCAGTACTTC
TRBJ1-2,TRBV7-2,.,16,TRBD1,CASSLLFGNRGRGYTF,TGTGCCAGCAGCTTACTCTTTGGAAACAGGGGTCGGGGCTACACCTTC
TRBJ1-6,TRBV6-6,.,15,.,CASRGRGRGNSPLHF,TGTGCCAGCAGAGGGCGAGGAAGGGGGAATTCACCCCTCCACTTT
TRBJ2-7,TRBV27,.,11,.,CASSLNHEQYF,TGTGCCAGCAGTTTAAACCACGAGCAGTACTTC
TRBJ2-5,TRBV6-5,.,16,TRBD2,CASSSWTSATQETQYF,TGTGCCAGCAGTTCTTGGACTAGCGCGACCCAAGAGACCCAGTACTTC
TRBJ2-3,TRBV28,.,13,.,CASRQKGEGTQYF,TGTGCCAGCAGACAAAAAGGGGAAGGTACGCAGTATTTT
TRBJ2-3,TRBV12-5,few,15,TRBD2,CASGTGTRGTDTQYF,TGTGCTAGTGGAACCGGGACTAGGGGTACAGATACGCAGTATTTT
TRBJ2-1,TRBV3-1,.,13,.,CASGWQGKNEQFF,TGTGCCAGCGGGTGGCAGGGCAAGAATGAGCAGTTCTTC